One and the same sample provided the 18 T cell receptor beta chains below, sequenced in a study of glioma-infiltrating T cells. Amplification of TCR alpha and beta CDR3 regions from RNA used iRepertoire nested multiplex PCR. TCRdb processed the multiplex PCR reads anew with MiXCR; each CDR3 protein has one entry. This table holds 300,000 to 450,000 distinct CDR3 sequences, 35% to 45% found once. The sequenced sample was glioma tissue, nonneoplastic brain tissue, or PBMCs (not recorded which). These receptors all come from a human donor with low-grade glioma or glioblastoma, undergoing nonglioma brain surgery, or in good health (not recorded which).

Points on this clonotype: A much larger clone differs by one base, so this may be a read error. The chain uses TRBV28 and TRBJ2-3, with 9 bases aligning to TRBD2. V lost 8 bases, J lost 1 base, and 10 bases stayed unmatched. Germline assignment: CDR1 MDHEN and CDR2 SYDVKM. This CDR3 comprises 16 residues. CDR3 amino acids: CASRSPRTSGTDTQYF. The CDR3 nucleotides are TGTGCCAGCCGTTCACCTCGGACTAGCGGCACAGATACGCAGTATTTT.

This clonotype was recorded at least ten times. The CDR3 region is CASSPPRGTGGDEKLFF. The CDR3 DNA reads TGTGCCAGCAGTCCCCCCCGCGGGACAGGGGGCGATGAAAAACTGTTTTTT. The chain uses TRBV28 and TRBJ1-4, with 12 positions matching TRBD1. CDR1 and CDR2 (germline): MDHEN, SYDVKM. V shed 5 bases, J shed 6 bases, and the junction held 10 bases outside the gene matches. The CDR3 is made up of 17 amino acids.

The rearrangement links TRBV28 to TRBJ2-7, with D unresolved. This CDR3 has 13 amino acids. In germline, CDR1 is MDHEN, CDR2 SYDVKM. Deletions cut 5 bases from V and 5 bases from J, with 13 bases between. Here the CDR3 reads CASSRVGLDEQYF. CDR3 sequence (DNA): TGTGCCAGCAGTAGGGTGGGCTTGGACGAGCAGTACTTC.

This clonotype was counted only a few times. The chain joins TRBV7-9 to TRBJ2-1; D is perhaps TRBD2 (6 bases). Between the trimmed V and J ends, which lost 5 bases and 6 bases, there was a span of 26 bases. From germline, CDR1 is SEHNR and CDR2 FQNEAQ (reference sequence). This CDR3 is built from 18 residues. This chain's CDR3 is CASSPRGGRHGVSNEQFF. As DNA, the CDR3 is TGTGCCAGCAGCCCCCGGGGAGGCCGGCATGGGGTATCCAATGAGCAGTTCTTC.

This clonotype has more than one count but fewer than ten. The V call is TRBV20-1, the J call TRBJ2-4; D is unclear. The CDR3 is 16 amino acids. V lost 0 bases and J 0 bases, leaving 12 bases between the germline ends. Germline values: CDR1 DFQATT, CDR2 SNEGSKA (reference sequence). The CDR3 nucleotides read TGCAGTGCTAGAGATCGGGCAGGCCTAGCCAAAAACATTCAGTACTTC. Protein: CSARDRAGLAKNIQYF.

The chain links TRBV7-3 to TRBJ2-3; a possible D gene is TRBD1 (6 bases). The CDR3 runs 16 residues. Trimming left V 1 base short and J 1 base short, with 12 bases between. The germline gives CDR1 SGHTA, CDR2 FQGTGA. The CDR3 sequence is CASSLSVGAGTDTQYF. The CDR3 DNA reads TGTGCCAGCAGCTTAAGTGTGGGGGCGGGCACAGATACGCAGTATTTT.

This chain links TRBV19 with TRBJ2-1, with 8 bases lining up with TRBD1. Trimming at V came to 5 bases and at J to 0 bases, leaving 6 bases not matched to a gene. CDR3 length: 16 residues. CDR1 is LNHDA, CDR2 SQIVND, per germline (reference sequence). The CDR3 reads CASSLTGESSYNEQFF. The CDR3 DNA follows: TGTGCCAGTAGTTTGACAGGGGAGAGCTCCTACAATGAGCAGTTCTTC.

This chain connects TRBV7-2 to TRBJ1-5, with D unclear. Trimming cost V 6 bases and J 5 bases, with 11 bases left between them. Germline V lookup: CDR1 SGHTA, CDR2 FQGNSA. This CDR3 contains 13 residues. The CDR3 is CASRTDVDQPQHF. In nucleotides, the CDR3 is TGTGCCAGCAGAACAGATGTCGATCAGCCCCAGCATTTT.

V gene TRBV18 combines with J gene TRBJ2-7; 11 bases are shared with TRBD2. Germline-derived CDR1 and CDR2 are KGHSH and LQKENI. CDR3 length: 15 amino acids. Unmatched junction bases numbered 1, after V lost 3 bases and J lost 0 bases. CDR3 loop: CASSPTSGNSYEQYF. CDR3 nucleotide sequence: TGTGCCAGCTCACCGACTAGCGGGAACTCCTACGAGCAGTACTTC.

The chain couples TRBV20-1 to TRBJ1-3; D call uncertain. V lost 6 bases and J 4 bases, leaving 13 bases between the germline ends. From germline, CDR1 is DFQATT and CDR2 SNEGSKA (reference sequence). CDR3 length equals 13 residues. The CDR3 DNA reads TGCAGTGCACTCCCAAAGGGAGGAAACACCATATATTTT. This translates into CSALPKGGNTIYF.

Details on this clonotype: A read error may produce the germline difference seen at one junction end. The CDR3 bases are TGTGCCAGCATCCAACTAGGCGCCGGGACCCAGTACTTC. Protein product: CASIQLGAGTQYF. The chain joins TRBV14 to TRBJ2-5, with D possibly TRBD2 on 5 matching bases. The CDR3 is 13 residues long. Germline assignment: CDR1 SGHDN and CDR2 FVKESK.

This clonotype was observed a handful of times. The V and J genes are TRBV7-6 and TRBJ2-5, with 8 bases identical to TRBD1. Germline CDR1 and CDR2: SGHVS and FNYEAQ. The CDR3 has 16 residues. The V gene end was trimmed by 5 bases and the J gene end by 2 bases; junction bases not matched to a gene: 10. The CDR3 DNA follows: TGTGCCAGCAGCCCTTTCAGGGGGCACCTACAAGAGACCCAGTACTTC. Amino acid sequence: CASSPFRGHLQETQYF.

The V and J genes are TRBV7-9 and TRBJ1-3; D remains unclear. Germline assignment: CDR1 SEHNR and CDR2 FQNEAQ (reference sequence). V lost 3 bases and J 0 bases, leaving 9 bases between the germline ends. This CDR3 has 15 residues. The CDR3 DNA reads TGTGCCAGCAGCTTTCAACTTCTCTCTGGAAACACCATATATTTT. Residues: CASSFQLLSGNTIYF.

This clonotype was recorded at least ten times. The rearrangement joins TRBV27 to TRBJ2-3, with 12 bases fitting TRBD2. The CDR3 loop spans 19 amino acids. Unmatched junction bases numbered 19, after V lost 6 bases and J lost 6 bases. Germline CDR1 reads MNHEY; CDR2 reads SMNVEV (reference sequence). The CDR3 spells CASSQPGQSTSGRPDTQYF. DNA of the CDR3: TGTGCCAGCAGCCAGCCGGGACAGTCTACTAGCGGGAGGCCCGATACGCAGTATTTT.

Only a few counts were recorded for this clonotype. The rearrangement links TRBV28 to TRBJ2-2, with 8 nucleotides matching TRBD1. Trimming took 7 bases from V and 5 from J; bases not matched to a gene: 3. CDR3 length: 13 residues. The germline gives CDR1 MDHEN, CDR2 SYDVKM. The CDR3 reads CASTTGVTGELFF. The CDR3 DNA reads TGTGCCAGCACGACAGGGGTTACCGGGGAGCTGTTTTTT.

The J gene is TRBJ2-1, the V gene TRBV12-3 or TRBV12-4; 11 bases agree with TRBD1. The V gene end was trimmed by 6 bases and the J gene end by 3 bases; junction bases not matched to a gene: 1. The CDR3 contains 14 residues. This CDR3 reads CASRGTGGYNEQFF. The DNA of the CDR3 is TGTGCCAGCAGAGGGACAGGGGGCTACAATGAGCAGTTCTTC.

The sample holds many counts of this clonotype. The chain joins TRBV28 to TRBJ2-5; 10 nucleotides match TRBD2. This CDR3 has 15 residues. From germline, CDR1 is MDHEN and CDR2 SYDVKM. V lost 9 bases to trimming and J lost 4 bases; unmatched junction nucleotides: 11. Here the CDR3 reads CASSPGLAGVETQYF. CDR3 in DNA: TGTGCCAGTTCCCCGGGGCTAGCGGGAGTAGAGACCCAGTACTTC.

Turning to this clonotype: This may be a read error: a much more frequent sequence differs by one nucleotide. The J gene is TRBJ2-3, the V gene TRBV2, with D tentatively TRBD2 (6 bases). Per germline, CDR1 SNHLY and CDR2 FYNNEI. The CDR3 length is 16 residues. Trimming stripped 9 bases from V and 4 bases from J, with 23 bases between. The CDR3 DNA reads as TGTGCCAGAAGTTCGGCGGGATGGGTGTATCCAGATACGCAGTATTTT. As protein: CARSSAGWVYPDTQYF.